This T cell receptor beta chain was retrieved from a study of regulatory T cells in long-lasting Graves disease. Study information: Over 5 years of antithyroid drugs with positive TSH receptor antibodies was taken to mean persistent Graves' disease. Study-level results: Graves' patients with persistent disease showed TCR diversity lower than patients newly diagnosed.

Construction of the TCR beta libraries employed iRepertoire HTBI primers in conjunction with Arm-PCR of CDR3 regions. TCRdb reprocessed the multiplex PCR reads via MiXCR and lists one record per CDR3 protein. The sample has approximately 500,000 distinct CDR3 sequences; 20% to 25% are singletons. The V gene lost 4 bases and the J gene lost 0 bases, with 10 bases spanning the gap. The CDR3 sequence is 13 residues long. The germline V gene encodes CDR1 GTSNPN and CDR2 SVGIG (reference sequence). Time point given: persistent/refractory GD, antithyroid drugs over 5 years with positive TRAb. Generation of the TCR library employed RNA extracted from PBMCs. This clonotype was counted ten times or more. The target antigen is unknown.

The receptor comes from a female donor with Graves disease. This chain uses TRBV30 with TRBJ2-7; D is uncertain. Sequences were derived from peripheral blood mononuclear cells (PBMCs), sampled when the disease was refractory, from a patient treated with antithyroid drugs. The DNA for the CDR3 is TGTGCCTGGACAGCGAGGAGCTCCTACGAGCAGTACTTC. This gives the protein CAWTARSSYEQYF. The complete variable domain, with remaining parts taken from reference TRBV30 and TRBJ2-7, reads SQTIHQWPATLVQPVGSPLSLECTVEGTSNPNLYWYRQAAGRGLQLLFYSVGIGQISSEVPQNLSASRPQDRQFILSSKKLLLSDSGFYLCAWTARSSYEQYFGPGTRLTVT.